This T cell receptor beta chain was recovered during a study of monozygotic twins with inflammatory bowel disease. Study-wide results and limits: Ultimately, a single strong signal or clonotype associated with IBD was not supported.

About this clonotype: Antigen specificity is unknown.

CDR3 size: 17 residues. The germline CDR1 and CDR2 sequences are SGHTA and FQGNSA. TCRdb derives one entry per CDR3 protein from the 5' RACE reads, leaving out DNA. The table lists approximately 100,000 distinct CDR3 sequences, with approximately 2% in the top ten. Specimen: blood. The chain couples TRBV7-2 to TRBJ1-5; there is no DNA to check the TCRdb D call of TRBD1. This sequence was found in a human donor with ulcerative colitis or Crohn's disease, or a healthy co-twin of an affected twin (not recorded which). The CDR3: CASSLESVRVIGQPQHF.